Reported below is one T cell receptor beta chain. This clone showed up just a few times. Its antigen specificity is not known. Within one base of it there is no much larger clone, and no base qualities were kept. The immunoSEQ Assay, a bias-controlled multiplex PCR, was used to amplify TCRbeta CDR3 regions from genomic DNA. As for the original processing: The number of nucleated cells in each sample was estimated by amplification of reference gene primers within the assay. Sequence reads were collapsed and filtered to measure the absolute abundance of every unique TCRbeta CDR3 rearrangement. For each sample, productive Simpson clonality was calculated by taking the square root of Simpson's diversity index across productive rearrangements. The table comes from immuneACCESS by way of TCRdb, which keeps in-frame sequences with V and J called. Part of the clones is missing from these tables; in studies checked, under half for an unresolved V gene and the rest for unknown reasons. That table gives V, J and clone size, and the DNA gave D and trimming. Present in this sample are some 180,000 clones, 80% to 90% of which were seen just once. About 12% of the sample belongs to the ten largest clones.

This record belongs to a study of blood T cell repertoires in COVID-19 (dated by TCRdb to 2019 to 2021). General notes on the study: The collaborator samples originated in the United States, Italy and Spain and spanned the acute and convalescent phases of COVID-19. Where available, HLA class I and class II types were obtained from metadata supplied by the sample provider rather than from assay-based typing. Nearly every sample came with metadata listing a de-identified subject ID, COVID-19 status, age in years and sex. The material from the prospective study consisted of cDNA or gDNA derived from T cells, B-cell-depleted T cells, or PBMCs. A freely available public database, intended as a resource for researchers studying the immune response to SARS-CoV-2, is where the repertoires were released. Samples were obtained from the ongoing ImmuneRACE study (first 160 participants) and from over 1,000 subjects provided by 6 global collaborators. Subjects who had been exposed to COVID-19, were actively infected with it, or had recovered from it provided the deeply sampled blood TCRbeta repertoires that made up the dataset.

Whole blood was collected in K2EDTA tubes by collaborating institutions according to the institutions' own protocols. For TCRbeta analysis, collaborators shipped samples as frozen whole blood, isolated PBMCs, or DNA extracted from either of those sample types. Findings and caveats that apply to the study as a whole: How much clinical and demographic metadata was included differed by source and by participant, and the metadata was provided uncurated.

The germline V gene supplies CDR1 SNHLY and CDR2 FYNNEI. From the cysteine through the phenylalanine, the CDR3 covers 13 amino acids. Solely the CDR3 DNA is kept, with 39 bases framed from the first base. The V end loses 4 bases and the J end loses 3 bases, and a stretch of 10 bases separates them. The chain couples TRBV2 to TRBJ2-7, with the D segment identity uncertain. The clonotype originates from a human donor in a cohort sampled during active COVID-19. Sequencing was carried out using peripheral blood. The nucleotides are TGTGCCAGCAGTGGATATCAACTCTACGAGCAGTACTTC. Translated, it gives CASSGYQLYEQYF. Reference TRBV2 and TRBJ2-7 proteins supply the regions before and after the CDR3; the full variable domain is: EPEVTQTPSHQVTQMGQEVILRCVPISNHLYFYWYRQILGQKVEFLVSFYNNEISEKSEIFDDQFSVERPDGSNFTLKIRSTKLEDSAMYFCASSGYQLYEQYFGPGTRLTVT.